The clone carrying this TCR beta chain was detected once. TCRdb's table, derived via immunoSEQ multiplex PCR, lists solely in-frame clones and lacks some. Here the sample spans roughly 70,000 clones, about 88% being singletons. The record originates from a study of blood T cell repertoires in COVID-19. Study-wide context: Samples of COVID-19 (acute and convalescent) were obtained from the United States, Italy and Spain.

Trimming at V came to 2 bases and at J to 4 bases, leaving 5 bases not matched to a gene. The CDR3 length is 15 residues. Germline V gives CDR1 MDHEN, CDR2 SYDVKM. J is TRBJ2-1 and V is TRBV28; 7 bases match TRBD2. Sequenced input: peripheral blood. This clonotype was obtained from a man in his fifties with acute or convalescent COVID-19. In nucleotides, the CDR3 is TGTGCCAGCAGTTTAGGTCTAGCGGATTACAATGAGCAGTTCTTC. It is translated as CASSLGLADYNEQFF.